Presented here are 14 T cell receptor beta chains from one specimen sequenced in a study of naive and memory T cell subsets. The beta constant-region primer was an equimolar mix of two oligonucleotides covering TRBC1 and TRBC2. TCRdb re-derived calls from the UMI-ligation and nested PCR reads in MiXCR, one entry per CDR3 protein. In the table there are roughly 140,000 distinct CDR3 sequences, over 15% of which are singletons. What was sequenced was naive CD4+ T cells from blood. These receptor sequences come from a human donor in good health.

This chain links TRBV10-3 with TRBJ1-3; tentative D call: TRBD1 (5 bases). This CDR3 comprises 18 residues. Trimming cost V 3 bases and J 1 base, with 19 bases left between them. Germline assignment: CDR1 ENHRY and CDR2 SYGVKD. CDR3 sequence reads: CAISDPTARDSSGNTIYF. The CDR3 DNA reads as TGTGCCATCAGTGATCCGACAGCCAGAGATTCTTCTGGAAACACCATATATTTT.

This clonotype was detected many times. V is TRBV5-1 and J is TRBJ1-1; possible D gene TRBD1, 5 bases. Trimming left V 4 bases short and J 2 bases short, with 12 bases between. The germline gives CDR1 SGHRS, CDR2 YFSETQ. The CDR3 loop spans 14 amino acids. The CDR3 loop reads CASSVGRTNTEAFF. The CDR3 coding sequence is TGCGCCAGCAGCGTGGGACGGACAAACACTGAAGCTTTCTTT.

This clonotype occurred a few times. This sequence joins TRBV20-1 and TRBJ1-2, with D perhaps matching TRBD1 (5 bases). Germline values: CDR1 DFQATT, CDR2 SNEGSKA (reference sequence). Trimming left V 3 bases short and J 2 bases short, with 10 bases between. The CDR3 length is 13 residues. The CDR3: CSASSGMNYGYTF. As DNA, the CDR3 is TGCAGTGCTAGTTCAGGGATGAACTATGGCTACACCTTC.

The gene calls are TRBV4-1 and TRBJ1-5; unclear D gene. CDR1 and CDR2 from the germline V gene are MGHRA and YSYEKL. V lost 0 bases to trimming and J lost 5 bases, with 14 bases between them. The CDR3 sequence is 16 residues long. The CDR3 DNA is TGCGCCAGCAGCCAAGATCTCACCGGGGAGGATCAGCCCCAGCATTTT. Translated, it gives CASSQDLTGEDQPQHF.

A few counts support this clonotype. The CDR3 here is CASSQVAGLGNIQYF. Here the CDR3 DNA reads TGCGCCAGCAGCCAAGTAGCAGGGTTGGGCAACATTCAGTACTTC. The chain couples TRBV4-1 to TRBJ2-4, with D possibly being TRBD1 (5 bases). V was trimmed by 1 base and J by 7 bases, leaving 14 bases between them. The CDR3 is 15 residues long. Germline CDR1 is MGHRA and CDR2 is YSYEKL.

This clonotype turned up a few times. The genes are TRBV20-1 and TRBJ1-5, with 7 bases fitting TRBD1. This CDR3 has 13 residues. V shed 5 bases, J shed 6 bases, and the junction held 7 bases outside the gene matches. Germline values: CDR1 DFQATT, CDR2 SNEGSKA (reference sequence). CDR3 nucleotides: TGCAGTGCTGCCCAACAGGGGACTCAGCCCCAGCATTTT. Residues: CSAAQQGTQPQHF.

This clonotype was recorded many times. The chain links TRBV28 to TRBJ2-7; D gene uncertain. The CDR3 sequence is 14 residues long. Trimming cost V 5 bases and J 0 bases, with 11 bases left between them. Germline V CDR1 and CDR2: MDHEN, SYDVKM. CDR3 nucleotide sequence: TGTGCCAGCAGTCTCTGGCCAAACTCCTACGAGCAGTACTTC. Its translation is CASSLWPNSYEQYF.

The chain links TRBV20-1 to TRBJ2-1; D is possibly TRBD2 (6 bases). Per germline, CDR1 DFQATT and CDR2 SNEGSKA (reference sequence). Trimming left V 6 bases short and J 6 bases short, with 12 bases between. The CDR3 runs to 12 residues. The CDR3 reads CSALGLGNEQFF. The CDR3 nucleotides read TGCAGTGCGCTGGGACTGGGCAATGAGCAGTTCTTC.

The rearrangement joins TRBV5-8 to TRBJ2-1; 9 bases align to TRBD2. The length of the CDR3 is 15 residues. Germline CDR1 reads SGHTS; CDR2 reads YDEGEE. Germline trimming cut 4 bases from V and 7 bases from J; bases unmatched to any gene: 9. The CDR3 protein is CASSPHLAGENEQFF. CDR3 nucleotides: TGTGCCAGCAGCCCTCATTTAGCGGGAGAGAATGAGCAGTTCTTC.

A few counts support this clonotype. This chain's CDR3 is CASSFGVPTQYF. The CDR3, as DNA: TGTGCCAGCAGTTTCGGGGTTCCGACGCAGTATTTT. The gene calls are TRBV6-2 or TRBV6-3 and TRBJ2-3, with D perhaps matching TRBD2 (5 bases). From germline, CDR1 is MNHEY and CDR2 SVGEGT. V lost 4 bases to trimming and J lost 9 bases, with 11 bases between them. The CDR3 loop spans 12 amino acids.

V usage is TRBV19 and J usage is TRBJ2-6; a weak D match, TRBD1 (6 bases). This CDR3 has 15 residues. The germline V gene encodes CDR1 LNHDA and CDR2 SQIVND (reference sequence). V lost 6 bases and J lost 2, with 11 bases in between. In DNA, the CDR3 is TGTGCCAGTAGCCAACAGGGTACTGGGGCCAACGTCCTGACTTTC. This codes for CASSQQGTGANVLTF.

J is TRBJ2-3 and V is TRBV9; D is undetermined. Trimming took off 3 bases at V and 0 bases at J, with 14 bases between the two ends. The V gene's germline CDR1 is SGDLS and CDR2 YYNGEE. This CDR3 is 16 amino acids long. The CDR3 nucleotides are TGTGCCAGCAGCGCCCTATCCTCGTTTAGCACAGATACGCAGTATTTT. Its translation is CASSALSSFSTDTQYF.

This clonotype has just a few counts. This sequence joins TRBV11-2 and TRBJ1-1; TRBD1 might be the D (6 bases). The CDR3 is 15 residues long. Germline assignment: CDR1 SGHAT and CDR2 FQNNGV. Trimming removed 4 bases from V and 5 bases from J, with 17 bases in between. CDR3 sequence: CASSSSVSQGTEAFF. CDR3 coding DNA: TGTGCCAGCAGCTCTAGTGTTAGCCAGGGGACTGAAGCTTTCTTT.

In its sample, this clonotype was seen a few times. The rearrangement joins TRBV20-1 to TRBJ2-3; no firm D call. The CDR3 covers 14 residues. V dropped 1 base and J dropped 0 bases, with 8 bases sitting between them. Germline CDR1 is DFQATT and CDR2 is SNEGSKA (reference sequence). DNA for the CDR3: TGCAGTGCTAGAGTGCAGCCTAGCACAGATACGCAGTATTTT. This encodes CSARVQPSTDTQYF.